This T cell receptor beta chain was observed in a study of control samples from healthy donors and cancer patients. The repertoire was sequenced with immunoSEQ multiplex PCR; TCRdb's copy has only in-frame clones and lacks some. The sample records roughly 400,000 clones, around nine tenths being singletons. Sequenced sample: PBMCs. This TCR came from a man aged 35-49 years with head and neck cancer.

The CDR3 bases are TGTGCCAGCAGCCTCCGTCCAAACACTGAAGCTTTCTTT. The encoded protein is CASSLRPNTEAFF. This rearrangement joins TRBV9 to TRBJ1-1, with D unclear. This CDR3 region has 13 residues. Germline V gene sequence: CDR1 SGDLS, CDR2 YYNGEE. Trimming shortened V by 4 bases and J by 2 bases, and 9 bases separated the two germline ends.